This entry lists 9 T cell receptor beta chains sequenced from one sample in a study of blood T cell repertoires in COVID-19. Sequencing was performed with immunoSEQ multiplex PCR; in TCRdb, only in-frame clones are kept and a portion is missing. The table has 100,000 or so clones, roughly nine tenths seen once; the top ten hold 0.97%. The source material was peripheral blood. These receptors were obtained from a man aged 55 to 70 with acute or convalescent COVID-19.

The chain links TRBV24-1 to TRBJ2-2; 7 bases fit TRBD1. V shed 4 bases and J 4 bases; nucleotides not matched to a gene: 8. Per the germline V gene, CDR1 is KGHDR and CDR2 is SFDVKD. This CDR3 is 16 amino acids long. The CDR3 region has the DNA TGTGCCACCAGTGAACGCCACAGGGGCACCACCGGGGAGCTGTTTTTT. This translates into CATSERHRGTTGELFF.

This rearrangement joins TRBV6-1 to TRBJ1-2, with D perhaps TRBD1 (6 bases). The CDR3 sequence is 14 residues long. Per the germline V gene, CDR1 is MNHNS and CDR2 is SASEGT. Trimming left V 2 bases short and J 8 bases short, with 15 bases between. CDR3 residues: CASSELKGQGGYTF. CDR3 nucleotide sequence: TGTGCCAGCAGTGAATTGAAGGGGCAGGGGGGCTACACCTTC.

The chain links TRBV2 to TRBJ1-3; TRBD1 might be the D (5 bases). V lost 3 bases and J lost 0, with 12 bases in between. In germline, CDR1 is SNHLY, CDR2 FYNNEI. The CDR3 has 16 residues. CDR3 loop: CASSDGGESSGNTIYF. CDR3 coding DNA: TGTGCCAGCAGTGATGGAGGGGAAAGCTCTGGAAACACCATATATTTT. The complete variable domain, with remaining parts taken from reference TRBV2 and TRBJ1-3, reads EPEVTQTPSHQVTQMGQEVILRCVPISNHLYFYWYRQILGQKVEFLVSFYNNEISEKSEIFDDQFSVERPDGSNFTLKIRSTKLEDSAMYFCASSDGGESSGNTIYFGEGSWLTVV.

The chain employs TRBV3-1 (or the pseudogene TRBV3-2) and TRBJ1-1, with 10 bases that match TRBD1. Germline V CDR1 and CDR2: LGHDT, YNNKEL (reference sequence). This CDR3 has 16 residues. Unmatched junction bases numbered 5, after V lost 4 bases and J lost 0 bases. CDR3 coding DNA: TGTGCCAGCAGCCGGGGACAGGGGCAGATGAACACTGAAGCTTTCTTT. Residues: CASSRGQGQMNTEAFF.

This rearrangement joins TRBV18 to TRBJ1-1, with 10 bases fitting TRBD1. The CDR3 loop spans 14 amino acids. V shed 2 bases and J 5 bases; nucleotides not matched to a gene: 2. CDR1 and CDR2 (germline): KGHSH, LQKENI. The CDR3 bases are TGTGCCAGCTCACCAAGGGACAGGGGAACTGAAGCTTTCTTT. Amino acid sequence: CASSPRDRGTEAFF.

This clone came up once. The rearrangement joins TRBV14 to TRBJ1-6, with D unclear. The germline V and J ends were trimmed by 3 bases and 8 bases, with 8 bases remaining between them. The germline V gene has CDR1 SGHDN and CDR2 FVKESK. The CDR3 runs to 13 residues. Written as DNA, the CDR3 is TGTGCCAGCAGCCAGACAATAGATTCACCCCTCCACTTT. It is translated as CASSQTIDSPLHF.

The chain combines TRBV2 with TRBJ1-1; 7 bases line up with TRBD1. Trimming removed 5 bases from V and 3 bases from J; junction bases left unmatched: 9. This CDR3 is 15 amino acids long. The germline V gene has CDR1 SNHLY and CDR2 FYNNEI. CDR3 in amino acids: CASSPPQGPDTEAFF. The CDR3 DNA is TGTGCCAGCAGTCCCCCACAGGGGCCTGACACTGAAGCTTTCTTT.

This clone appeared a single time. The chain uses TRBV11-2 and TRBJ2-2; 10 bases line up with TRBD2. Germline trimming cut 7 bases from V and 4 bases from J; bases unmatched to any gene: 12. The CDR3 contains 17 residues. Germline V lookup: CDR1 SGHAT, CDR2 FQNNGV. CDR3 residues: CASTYQRGLASTGELFF. For the CDR3, the DNA is TGTGCCAGCACCTATCAGAGGGGACTAGCGTCCACCGGGGAGCTGTTTTTT.

The V and J genes are TRBV28 and TRBJ2-5; TRBD1 aligns across 9 bases. CDR3 length equals 15 residues. Germline loops: CDR1 MDHEN, CDR2 SYDVKM. Unmatched junction bases numbered 10, after V lost 10 bases and J lost 1 base. The CDR3 loop reads CAIRDRGKLQETQYF. The CDR3 DNA is TGTGCCATACGAGACAGGGGGAAGCTCCAAGAGACCCAGTACTTC.